This TCR beta chain was obtained from a study of tumor-infiltrating lymphocytes in primary liver carcinoma. From 500 ng of total RNA, TCR beta-specific cDNA was reverse-transcribed using a constant-region primer. Amplification in three nested multiplex PCR rounds with slightly modified ARM-PCR gave rise to TCR beta libraries. TCRdb re-derived calls from the multiplex PCR reads in MiXCR, one entry per CDR3 protein. The repertoire holds around 330,000 distinct CDR3 sequences, with over 55% as singletons. Study-wide points: A significantly higher top-250-clone fraction was recorded for tumors than for blood (p = 0.039). Since sampling was bulk and unsorted, CD4+ and CD8+ repertoires were not compared.

Blood RNA came from unsorted whole blood; germline DNA was also extracted. Patients were treatment-naive with chronic HBV infection. Regarding this clonotype: Antigen unknown. A much larger clone differs from this one at a single base, so this may be a read error.

This TCR derives from a man aged 35 to 55 with primary liver carcinoma and hepatitis B virus infection. The specimen was peripheral blood.

CDR3: CASCRLAGYEQYF. The CDR3 DNA is TGTGCCAGCTGTCGACTAGCGGGGTACGAGCAGTACTTC. This chain joins TRBV6-5 and TRBJ2-7, with TRBD2 identical over 11 bases. This CDR3 contains 13 residues. Germline CDR1 and CDR2: MNHEY and SVGAGI. J was trimmed by 4 bases and V by 8 bases; bases with no gene match: 4.